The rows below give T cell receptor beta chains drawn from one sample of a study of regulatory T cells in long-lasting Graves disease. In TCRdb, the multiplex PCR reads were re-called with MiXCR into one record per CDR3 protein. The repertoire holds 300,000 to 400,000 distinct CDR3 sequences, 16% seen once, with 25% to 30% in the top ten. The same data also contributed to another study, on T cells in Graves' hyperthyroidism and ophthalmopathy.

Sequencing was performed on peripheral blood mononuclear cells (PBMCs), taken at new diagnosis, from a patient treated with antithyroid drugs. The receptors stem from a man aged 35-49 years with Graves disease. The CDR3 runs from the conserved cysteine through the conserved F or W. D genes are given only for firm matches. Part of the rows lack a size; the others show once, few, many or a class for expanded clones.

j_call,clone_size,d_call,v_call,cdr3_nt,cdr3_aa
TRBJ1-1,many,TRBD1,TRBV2,TGTGCCAGCAGAGGGGGGGACAGGGCCTTTCAGAACACTGAAGCTTTCTTT,CASRGGDRAFQNTEAFF
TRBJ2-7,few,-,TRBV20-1,TGCAGTGCTAGGGCCCTGGAACAGCTCTACGAGCAGTACTTC,CSARALEQLYEQYF
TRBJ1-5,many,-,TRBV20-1,TGCAGTGCTAGAGATAAGTACGAACAAAACAATCAGCCCCAGCATTTT,CSARDKYEQNNQPQHF
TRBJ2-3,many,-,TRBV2,TGTGCCAGCATAGCAGGGTCAGATACGCAGTATTTT,CASIAGSDTQYF
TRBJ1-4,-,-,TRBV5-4,TGTGCCGGCAGCCGGCTGGAAGGGGGTGAAAAACTGTTTTTT,CAGSRLEGGEKLFF
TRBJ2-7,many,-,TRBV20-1,TGCAGTGCTAGATCACCAGACTACGAGCAGTACTTC,CSARSPDYEQYF
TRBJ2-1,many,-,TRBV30,TGTGCCTGGAGTATTGGGGCAGCCTACAATGAGCAGTTCTTC,CAWSIGAAYNEQFF
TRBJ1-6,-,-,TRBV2,TGTGCCAGCAGTGAGGGTTGGGCCCATTCACCCCTCCACTTT,CASSEGWAHSPLHF
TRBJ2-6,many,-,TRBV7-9,TGTGCCAGCAGCCTCCCCGGGGACGCTGGGGCCAACGTCCTGACTTTC,CASSLPGDAGANVLTF
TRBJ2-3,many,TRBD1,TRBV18,TGTGCCAGCTCTGGAGCCCAGGGGGCTGGAGATACGCAGTATTTT,CASSGAQGAGDTQYF
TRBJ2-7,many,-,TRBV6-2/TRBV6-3,TGTGCCAGCAGTTATTCATCTCTCTCCTACGAGCAGTACTTC,CASSYSSLSYEQYF
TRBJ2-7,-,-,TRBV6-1,TGTGCCAGCAGTTACATAAAACGCGAGCAGTACTTC,CASSYIKREQYF
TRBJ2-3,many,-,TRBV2,TGTGCCAGCAGTGTCGGAGATACGCAGTATTTT,CASSVGDTQYF
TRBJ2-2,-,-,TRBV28,TGTGCCAGCCTTCCGGGGGCCGGCACCGGGGAGCTGTTTTTT,CASLPGAGTGELFF
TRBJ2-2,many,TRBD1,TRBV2,TGTGCCAGCAGTAGGGACAGCACCGGGGAGCTGTTTTTT,CASSRDSTGELFF
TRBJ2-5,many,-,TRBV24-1,TGTGCCACCAGTGAAGGGACTTTCAACCAAGAGACCCAGTACTTC,CATSEGTFNQETQYF
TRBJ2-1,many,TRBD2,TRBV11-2,TGTGCCAGCAGCCGACTAGCGTCCTACAATGAGCAGTTCTTC,CASSRLASYNEQFF
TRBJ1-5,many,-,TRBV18,TGTGCCAGCTCCTCCATACAGGGAGGGCAGCCCCAGCATTTT,CASSSIQGGQPQHF
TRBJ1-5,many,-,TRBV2,TGTGCCAGCAGGGTACACCAGGGCGATCAGCCCCAGCATTTT,CASRVHQGDQPQHF
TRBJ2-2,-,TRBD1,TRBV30,TGTGCCTGGACGGGACAGCCCACCGGGGAGCTGTTTTTT,CAWTGQPTGELFF
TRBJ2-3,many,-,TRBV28,TGTGCCAGCAGTTCTCCCCTCTGGGGGGGGCCTAGCACAGATACGCAGTATTTT,CASSSPLWGGPSTDTQYF
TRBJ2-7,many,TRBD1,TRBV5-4,TGTGCCAGCAGCTCCCGGACAGGGGGCTACGAGCAGTACTTC,CASSSRTGGYEQYF